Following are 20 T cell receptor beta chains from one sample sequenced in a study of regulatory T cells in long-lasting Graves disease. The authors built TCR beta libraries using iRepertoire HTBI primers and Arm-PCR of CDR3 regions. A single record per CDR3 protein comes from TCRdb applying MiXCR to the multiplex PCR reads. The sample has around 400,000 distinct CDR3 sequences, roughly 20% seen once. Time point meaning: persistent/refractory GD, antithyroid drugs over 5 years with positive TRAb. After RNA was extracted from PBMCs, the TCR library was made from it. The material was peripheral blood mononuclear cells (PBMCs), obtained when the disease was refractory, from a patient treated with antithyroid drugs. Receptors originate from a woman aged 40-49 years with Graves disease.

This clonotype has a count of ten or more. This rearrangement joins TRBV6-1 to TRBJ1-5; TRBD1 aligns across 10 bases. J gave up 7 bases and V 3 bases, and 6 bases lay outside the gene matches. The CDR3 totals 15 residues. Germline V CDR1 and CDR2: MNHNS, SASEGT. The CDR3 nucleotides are TGTGCCAGCAGTGATAGAGGGACAGGGGCACAGCCCCAGCATTTT. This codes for CASSDRGTGAQPQHF.

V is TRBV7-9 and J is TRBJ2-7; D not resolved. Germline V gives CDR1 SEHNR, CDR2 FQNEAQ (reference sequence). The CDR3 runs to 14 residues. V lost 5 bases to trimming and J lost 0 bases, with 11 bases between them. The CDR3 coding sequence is TGTGCCAGCAGCCCCCCAGCCAGCTCCTACGAGCAGTACTTC. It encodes CASSPPASSYEQYF. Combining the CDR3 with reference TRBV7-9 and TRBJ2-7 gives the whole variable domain DTGVSQNPRHKITKRGQNVTFRCDPISEHNRLYWYRQTLGQGPEFLTYFQNEAQLEKSRLLSDRFSAERPKGSFSTLEIQRTEQGDSAMYLCASSPPASSYEQYFGPGTRLTVT.

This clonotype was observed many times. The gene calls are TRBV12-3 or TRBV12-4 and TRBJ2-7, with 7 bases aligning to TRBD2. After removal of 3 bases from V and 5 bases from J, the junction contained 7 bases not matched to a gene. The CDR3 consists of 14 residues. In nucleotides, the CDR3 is TGTGCCAGCAGTTTTTCGGGCGGGAGTGACGAGCAGTACTTC. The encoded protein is CASSFSGGSDEQYF.

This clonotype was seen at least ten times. CDR3 sequence reads: CASQPGGAMNTEAFF. Here the CDR3 DNA reads TGTGCCAGCCAACCCGGGGGTGCGATGAACACTGAAGCTTTCTTT. The chain employs TRBV28 and TRBJ1-1; possibly TRBD1 for D (5 bases). This CDR3 has 15 amino acids. Germline CDR1 is MDHEN and CDR2 is SYDVKM. The V and J ends lost 8 bases and 0 bases respectively, with 16 bases between them.

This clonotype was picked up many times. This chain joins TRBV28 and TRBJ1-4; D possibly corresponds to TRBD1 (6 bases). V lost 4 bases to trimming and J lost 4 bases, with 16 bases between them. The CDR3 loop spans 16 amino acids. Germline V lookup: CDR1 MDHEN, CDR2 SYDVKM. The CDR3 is CASSSGGDTFNEKLFF. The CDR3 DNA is TGTGCCAGCAGTTCCGGAGGGGACACCTTTAATGAAAAACTGTTTTTT.

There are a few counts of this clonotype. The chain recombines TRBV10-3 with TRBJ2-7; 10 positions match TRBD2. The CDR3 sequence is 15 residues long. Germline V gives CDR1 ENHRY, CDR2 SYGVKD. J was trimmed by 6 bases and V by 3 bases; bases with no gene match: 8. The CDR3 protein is CAISDALAGVGEQYF. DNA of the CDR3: TGTGCCATCAGTGATGCCCTAGCGGGAGTTGGCGAGCAGTACTTC.

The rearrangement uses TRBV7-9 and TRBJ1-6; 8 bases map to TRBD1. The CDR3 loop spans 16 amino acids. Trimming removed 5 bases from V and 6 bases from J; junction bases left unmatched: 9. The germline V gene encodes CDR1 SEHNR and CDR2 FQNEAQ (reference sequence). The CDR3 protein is CASSHGQGFPNSPLHF. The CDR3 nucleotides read TGTGCCAGCAGCCACGGACAGGGTTTCCCTAATTCACCCCTCCACTTT.

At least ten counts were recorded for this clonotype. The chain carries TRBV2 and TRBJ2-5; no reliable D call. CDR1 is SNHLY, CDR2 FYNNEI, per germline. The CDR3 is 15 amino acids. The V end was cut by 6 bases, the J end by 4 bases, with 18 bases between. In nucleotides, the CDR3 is TGTGCCAGCAGCTTCGACGGCCTGTATGGAGAGACCCAGTACTTC. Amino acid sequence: CASSFDGLYGETQYF.

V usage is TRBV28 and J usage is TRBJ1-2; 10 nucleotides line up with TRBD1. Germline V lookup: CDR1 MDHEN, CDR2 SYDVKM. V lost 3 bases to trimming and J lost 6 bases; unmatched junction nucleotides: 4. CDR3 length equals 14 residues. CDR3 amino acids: CASSFDRGLHGYTF. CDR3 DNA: TGTGCCAGCAGTTTCGACAGGGGGCTCCATGGCTACACCTTC.

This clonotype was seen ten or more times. The DNA for the CDR3 is TGTGCCAGCAGTTATGACCCCGTGAACACTGAAGCTTTCTTT. Translated: CASSYDPVNTEAFF. The chain couples TRBV6-2 or TRBV6-3 to TRBJ1-1; D is uncertain. CDR1 is MNHEY and CDR2 is SVGEGT in the germline V gene. With 3 bases removed from V and 0 bases from J, the gap between germline ends came to 8 bases. The CDR3 is 14 amino acids.

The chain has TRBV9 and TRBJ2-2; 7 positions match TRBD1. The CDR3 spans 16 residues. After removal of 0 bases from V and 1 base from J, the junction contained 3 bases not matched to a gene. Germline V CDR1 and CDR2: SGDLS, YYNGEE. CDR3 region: CASSVARTGNTGELFF. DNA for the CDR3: TGTGCCAGCAGCGTAGCTCGGACAGGGAACACCGGGGAGCTGTTTTTT.

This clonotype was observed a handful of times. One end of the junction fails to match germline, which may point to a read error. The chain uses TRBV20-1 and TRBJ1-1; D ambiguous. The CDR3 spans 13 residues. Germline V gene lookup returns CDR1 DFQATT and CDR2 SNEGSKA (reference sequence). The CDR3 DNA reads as TGCAGTGCTACCCACCCGCTCAACACTGAAACTTTCTTT. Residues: CSATHPLNTETFF.

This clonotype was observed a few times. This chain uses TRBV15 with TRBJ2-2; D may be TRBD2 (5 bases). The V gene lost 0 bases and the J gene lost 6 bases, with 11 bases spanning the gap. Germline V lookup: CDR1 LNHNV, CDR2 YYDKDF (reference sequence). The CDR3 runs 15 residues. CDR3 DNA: TGTGCCACCAGCAGAGATCTAAGCGGCCCCGGGGAGCTGTTTTTT. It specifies CATSRDLSGPGELFF.

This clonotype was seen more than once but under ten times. CDR3 residues: CASSQELYGEQFF. Written as DNA, the CDR3 is TGTGCCAGCAGCCAAGAACTCTACGGAGAGCAGTTCTTC. The chain carries TRBV3-1 and TRBJ2-1; D gene unclear. CDR1 and CDR2 from the germline V gene are LGHDT and YNNKEL (reference sequence). Trimming cost V 0 bases and J 10 bases, with 10 bases left between them. The CDR3 consists of 13 residues.

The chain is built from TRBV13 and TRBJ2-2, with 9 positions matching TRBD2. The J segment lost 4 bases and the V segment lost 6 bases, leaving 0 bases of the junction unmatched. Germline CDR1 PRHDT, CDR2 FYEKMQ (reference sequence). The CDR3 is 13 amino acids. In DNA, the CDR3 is TGTGCCAGCAGGACTAGCGGCACCGGGGAGCTGTTTTTT. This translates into CASRTSGTGELFF.

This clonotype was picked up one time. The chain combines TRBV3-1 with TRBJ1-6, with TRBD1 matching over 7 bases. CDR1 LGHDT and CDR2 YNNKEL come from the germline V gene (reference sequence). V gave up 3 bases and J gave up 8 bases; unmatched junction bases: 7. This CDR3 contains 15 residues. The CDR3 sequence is CASSQRDSWDSPLHF. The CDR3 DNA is TGTGCCAGCAGCCAGAGGGACAGTTGGGATTCACCCCTCCACTTT.

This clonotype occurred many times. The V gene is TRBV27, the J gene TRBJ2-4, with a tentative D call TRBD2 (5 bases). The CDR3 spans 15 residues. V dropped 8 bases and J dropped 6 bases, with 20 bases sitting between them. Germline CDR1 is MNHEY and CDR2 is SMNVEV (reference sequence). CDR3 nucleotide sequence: TGTGCCAGCCGCATGGGTCGCGGGCCAACAAACATTCAGTACTTC. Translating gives CASRMGRGPTNIQYF.

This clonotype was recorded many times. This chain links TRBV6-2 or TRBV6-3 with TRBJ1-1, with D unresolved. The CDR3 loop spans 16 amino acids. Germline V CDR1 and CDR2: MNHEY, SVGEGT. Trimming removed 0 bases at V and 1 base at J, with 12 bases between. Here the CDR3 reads CASSYSYVRENTEAFF. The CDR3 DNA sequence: TGTGCCAGCAGTTACTCGTACGTACGGGAGAACACTGAAGCTTTCTTT.

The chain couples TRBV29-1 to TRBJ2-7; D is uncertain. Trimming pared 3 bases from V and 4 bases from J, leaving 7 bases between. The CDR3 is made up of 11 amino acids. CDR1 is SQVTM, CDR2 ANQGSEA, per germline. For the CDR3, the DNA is TGCAGCGTTGACTACGGGTACGAGCAGTACTTC. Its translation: CSVDYGYEQYF.

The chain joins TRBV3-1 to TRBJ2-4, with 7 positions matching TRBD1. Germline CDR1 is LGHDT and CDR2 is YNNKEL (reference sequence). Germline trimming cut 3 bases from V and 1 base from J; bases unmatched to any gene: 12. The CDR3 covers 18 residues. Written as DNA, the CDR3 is TGTGCCAGCAGCCATAGGTCTGAATCACAGGGGGCCAAAAACATTCAGTACTTC. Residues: CASSHRSESQGAKNIQYF.